The 26 T cell receptor beta chains reported below all come from one sample, sequenced in a study of spatial heterogeneity in lung cancer. TCRdb used MiXCR to reprocess the 5' RACE reads, holding one entry per CDR3 protein. In the table there are more than 9,000 distinct CDR3 sequences, 20% to 25% of which are singletons. Time point noted: blood at routine non-recurrence follow-up after resection. The sequenced sample was PBMCs, obtained at follow-up. The receptors were gathered from a male donor with early-stage non-small cell lung cancer.

This clonotype has ten or more counts. The chain recombines TRBV6-1 with TRBJ2-6, with D perhaps matching TRBD1 or TRBD2 (5 bases each). The CDR3 is 16 amino acids. Trimming pared 6 bases from V and 2 bases from J, leaving 14 bases between. Germline-derived CDR1 and CDR2 are MNHNS and SASEGT. The CDR3 sequence: CASRKAPGPGANVLTF. The CDR3 DNA sequence: TGTGCCAGCAGAAAAGCCCCGGGGCCTGGGGCCAACGTCCTGACTTTC.

This clonotype has ten or more counts. The chain uses TRBV2 and TRBJ2-3, with TRBD2 matching 10 bases. The junction had 11 bases not matched to a gene; V was cut back by 2 bases and J by 0 bases. Per the germline V gene, CDR1 is SNHLY and CDR2 is FYNNEI. This CDR3 comprises 19 residues. CDR3 protein: CASSESPRLAGTSTDTQYF. The CDR3, as DNA: TGTGCCAGCAGTGAATCCCCAAGACTAGCGGGTACTAGCACAGATACGCAGTATTTT.

The table lists this clonotype with many counts. The chain has TRBV19 and TRBJ2-2, with D uncertain. Per the germline V gene, CDR1 is LNHDA and CDR2 is SQIVND (reference sequence). The CDR3 totals 13 residues. V was cut by 6 bases and J by 2 bases, with 7 bases left in between. CDR3 amino acids: CASSNQNTGELFF. The DNA of the CDR3 is TGTGCCAGTAGCAACCAAAACACCGGGGAGCTGTTTTTT.

The gene calls are TRBV16 and TRBJ2-7, with D unresolved. This CDR3 is 14 amino acids long. The V end lost 3 bases, the J end lost 1 base, and 10 bases lay between the germline ends. CDR1 and CDR2 from the germline V gene are KGHSY and FQNENV. CDR3 amino acids: CASSQGLTSYEQYF. In DNA form, the CDR3 reads TGTGCCAGCAGCCAGGGCCTAACATCCTACGAGCAGTACTTC.

The DNA for the CDR3 is TGTGCCAGCAGCCCCTGGGGGGAGGCCACCGGGGAGCTGTTTTTT. Translating it yields CASSPWGEATGELFF. The chain has TRBV9 and TRBJ2-2, with D possibly TRBD2 on 6 matching bases. Between the trimmed V and J ends, which lost 4 bases and 4 bases, there was a span of 14 bases. This CDR3 is 15 amino acids long. Germline CDR1 and CDR2: SGDLS and YYNGEE.

The CDR3 DNA is TGCGCCAGCAGTGACCCAAGGAGCGGGAGAGGGACCGGGGAGCTGTTTTTT. This codes for CASSDPRSGRGTGELFF. The gene calls are TRBV10-1 and TRBJ2-2; 8 bases fit TRBD2. The V gene end was trimmed by 3 bases and the J gene end by 5 bases; junction bases not matched to a gene: 11. This CDR3 is built from 17 residues. Per germline, CDR1 WNHNN and CDR2 SYGVQD (reference sequence).

This clonotype was observed many times. The J gene is TRBJ2-5, the V gene TRBV6-5; TRBD2 matches 11 bases. Germline V gene lookup returns CDR1 MNHEY and CDR2 SVGAGI. The CDR3 loop spans 16 amino acids. Trimming took 2 bases from V and 7 from J; bases not matched to a gene: 9. The CDR3 DNA sequence: TGTGCCAGCAGTTACAATCGCGGGGGGACTAGCGGGACCCAGTACTTC. Its protein product is CASSYNRGGTSGTQYF.

This clonotype was seen at least ten times. This rearrangement joins TRBV5-6 to TRBJ2-4; possibly TRBD1 for D (7 bases). V was trimmed by 3 bases and J by 9 bases, leaving 19 bases between them. CDR1 SGHDT and CDR2 YYEEEE come from the germline V gene. This CDR3 spans 15 amino acids. In DNA, the CDR3 is TGTGCCAGCAGCTCGGGGGCCGGGACAGTCAGCATTCAGTACTTC. Protein sequence: CASSSGAGTVSIQYF.

The chain employs TRBV5-1 and TRBJ1-2; no reliable D call. Trimming removed 5 bases from V and 1 base from J, with 9 bases in between. Germline-derived CDR1 and CDR2 are SGHRS and YFSETQ. CDR3 size: 13 residues. The CDR3 DNA reads TGCGCCAGCAGGGAAGACGGTAACTATGGCTACACCTTC. Translation: CASREDGNYGYTF.

The chain recombines TRBV6-2 or TRBV6-3 with TRBJ2-1; TRBD1 agrees at 9 bases. J lost 5 bases, V lost 2 bases, and 4 bases had no gene match. CDR3 length equals 15 residues. Germline CDR1 reads MNHEY; CDR2 reads SVGEGT. CDR3 in amino acids: CASSYRTGDNNEQFF. The CDR3 nucleotides are TGTGCCAGCAGTTACCGGACAGGGGACAACAATGAGCAGTTCTTC.

The genes are TRBV2 and TRBJ1-1, with D perhaps TRBD1 (5 bases). Trimming left V 8 bases short and J 4 bases short, with 14 bases between. The CDR3 totals 13 residues. CDR1 and CDR2 from the germline V gene are SNHLY and FYNNEI. The CDR3 here is CASLKGLGTEAFF. The CDR3 DNA reads TGTGCCAGCCTTAAGGGACTTGGCACTGAAGCTTTCTTT.

This clonotype came up many times. The chain links TRBV4-1 to TRBJ2-1; 8 nucleotides line up with TRBD1. CDR1 and CDR2 from the germline V gene are MGHRA and YSYEKL. The CDR3 runs to 16 residues. Unmatched junction bases numbered 5, after V lost 3 bases and J lost 1 base. This CDR3 reads CASSHGQGRSYNEQFF. CDR3 sequence (DNA): TGCGCCAGCAGCCATGGACAGGGCCGTTCCTACAATGAGCAGTTCTTC.

This clonotype was seen a few times. The rearrangement joins TRBV12-3 or TRBV12-4 to TRBJ1-1; 10 positions match TRBD1. With 7 bases clipped from V and 5 bases from J, the junction kept 10 bases outside the gene matches. This CDR3 spans 15 amino acids. This chain's CDR3 is CASTYVPGQGTEAFF. CDR3 nucleotide sequence: TGTGCCAGCACCTATGTCCCGGGACAGGGGACTGAAGCTTTCTTT.

In DNA, the CDR3 is TGTGCCAGCAGCTTTGGGGGGATAAACTATGGCTACACCTTC. It is translated as CASSFGGINYGYTF. The chain uses TRBV7-9 and TRBJ1-2, with D possibly matching TRBD1 (5 bases). The CDR3 has 14 residues. Germline CDR1 SEHNR, CDR2 FQNEAQ (reference sequence). The V end lost 3 bases, the J end lost 2 bases, and 10 bases lay between the germline ends.

The rearrangement joins TRBV12-3 or TRBV12-4 to TRBJ2-7, with TRBD2 as a possible D gene (6 bases). Between the trimmed V and J ends, which lost 6 bases and 1 base, there was a span of 13 bases. CDR3 length equals 14 residues. In DNA, the CDR3 is TGTGCCAGCAGCAGTCCCGGGACTTCCTACGAGCAGTACTTC. Protein sequence: CASSSPGTSYEQYF.

The chain couples TRBV7-9 to TRBJ1-4; no reliable D call. The CDR3 runs 14 residues. V was cut by 5 bases and J by 7 bases, with 14 bases left in between. The germline V gene encodes CDR1 SEHNR and CDR2 FQNEAQ (reference sequence). The CDR3: CASSLTDQAEKLFF. DNA for the CDR3: TGTGCCAGCAGCCTTACGGATCAAGCTGAAAAACTGTTTTTT.

V and J are TRBV5-4 and TRBJ1-6; TRBD1 matches 7 bases. The junction had 5 bases not matched to a gene; V was cut back by 0 bases and J by 11 bases. Germline CDR1 reads SGHNT; CDR2 reads YYREEE (reference sequence). This CDR3 has 14 residues. Here the CDR3 reads CASSLDRGRAPLHF. The CDR3 nucleotides are TGTGCCAGCAGCTTGGACAGGGGCAGGGCACCCCTCCACTTT.

This clonotype was counted a few times. V and J are TRBV29-1 and TRBJ2-2, with unresolved D. Trimming shortened V by 7 bases and J by 7 bases, and 13 bases separated the two germline ends. From germline, CDR1 is SQVTM and CDR2 ANQGSEA. CDR3 length: 12 amino acids. The CDR3: CSALEAGGELFF. The DNA for the CDR3 is TGCAGCGCCCTTGAGGCCGGCGGGGAGCTGTTTTTT.

In its sample, this clonotype is medium-sized (0.01 to 0.1%). This chain connects TRBV7-2 to TRBJ2-7, with 11 nucleotides matching TRBD2. Germline V gives CDR1 SGHTA, CDR2 FQGNSA. Trimming removed 5 bases from V and 0 bases from J; junction bases left unmatched: 6. There are 16 residues in the CDR3. The CDR3 loop reads CASSPTSGSLSYEQYF. The CDR3 nucleotides read TGTGCCAGCAGCCCTACTAGCGGGAGCCTCTCCTACGAGCAGTACTTC.

This sequence joins TRBV9 and TRBJ1-6; possibly TRBD1 for D (5 bases). There are 14 residues in the CDR3. Deletions cut 3 bases from V and 7 bases from J, with 11 bases between. CDR1 is SGDLS and CDR2 is YYNGEE in the germline V gene. CDR3 sequence: CASSAPRGNSPLHF. As DNA, the CDR3 is TGTGCCAGCAGCGCCCCGCGGGGGAATTCACCCCTCCACTTT.

This clonotype is medium-sized within its sample. The chain combines TRBV10-3 with TRBJ2-7, with TRBD1 matching 9 bases. V lost 7 bases, J lost 2 bases, and 6 bases stayed unmatched. This CDR3 is 14 amino acids long. Germline-derived CDR1 and CDR2 are ENHRY and SYGVKD. The CDR3 reads CAITGTGNPYEQYF. CDR3 nucleotide sequence: TGTGCCATCACGGGGACAGGGAACCCCTACGAGCAGTACTTC.

The rearrangement joins TRBV6-5 to TRBJ1-1; 7 nucleotides match TRBD1. J was trimmed by 8 bases and V by 0 bases; bases with no gene match: 9. Per the germline V gene, CDR1 is MNHEY and CDR2 is SVGAGI. The CDR3 length is 15 residues. The CDR3 sequence is CASSYSFLQGREAFF. The CDR3 region has the DNA TGTGCCAGCAGTTACTCGTTTTTACAGGGGAGGGAAGCTTTCTTT.

This chain connects TRBV11-2 to TRBJ2-7, with TRBD2 matching over 7 bases. Germline lookup yields CDR1 SGHAT and CDR2 FQNNGV. There are 18 residues in the CDR3. Losses at the gene ends were 1 base for V and 5 bases for J; bases not matched to a gene: 17. CDR3 DNA sequence: TGTGCCAGCAGCTTAGGACTGCCCCGGGGAGCGGGGTGGCACGAGCAGTACTTC. Amino acids: CASSLGLPRGAGWHEQYF.

This clonotype was counted at least ten times. V gene TRBV7-2 combines with J gene TRBJ2-3; D is undetermined. Deletions cut 0 bases from V and 2 bases from J, with 12 bases between. The CDR3 loop spans 16 amino acids. CDR1 and CDR2 (germline): SGHTA, FQGNSA. The CDR3 reads CASSLALGFDTDTQYF. The CDR3, as DNA: TGTGCCAGCAGCTTAGCGTTGGGATTTGACACAGATACGCAGTATTTT.

In its sample, this clonotype was seen a few times. The chain carries TRBV20-1 and TRBJ2-7; possibly TRBD2 for D (5 bases). The CDR3 contains 13 residues. V was shortened by 0 bases and J by 2 bases, with 8 bases between the two germline ends. Germline CDR1 reads DFQATT; CDR2 reads SNEGSKA (reference sequence). DNA of the CDR3: TGCAGTGCTAGAGACGGACTCACCTACGAGCAGTACTTC. Translation: CSARDGLTYEQYF.

The V and J genes are TRBV6-2 or TRBV6-3 and TRBJ2-5; maybe TRBD1 (7 bases). The CDR3 is 13 amino acids. V lost 7 bases and J 3 bases, leaving 12 bases between the germline ends. Germline values: CDR1 MNHEY, CDR2 SVGEGT. For the CDR3, the DNA is TGTGCCAGCACCAGGGGGGCGGAAGAGACCCAGTACTTC. Amino acids: CASTRGAEETQYF.